This TCR beta chain was documented in a study of cytomegalovirus exposure and HLA in healthy donors. Study results and caveats: Among TCR beta chains, those listed as cytomegalovirus-associated numbered about 160. In vitro, a few CMV-associated chains proved specific for CMV antigens. The presence/absence work took it that sequencing depth was about the same across donors.

In its sample, this clone was seen once. Its specificity is unknown. J was trimmed by 0 bases and V by 6 bases; bases with no gene match: 5. The CDR3 spans 15 residues. Germline loops: CDR1 SEHNR, CDR2 FQNEAQ (reference sequence). PCR involved 60 Vbeta and 13 Jbeta primers. Repertoires were generated with immunoSEQ multiplex PCR, while TCRdb's copy carries only in-frame clones and drops some. The repertoire holds about 160,000 clones, roughly four fifths seen once, with under 2% in the top ten. Sequences were obtained from PBMCs. The clonotype originates from a woman aged 18-29 years in good health and CMV-seronegative. The chain is built from TRBV7-9 and TRBJ1-5, with TRBD1 identical over 7 bases. CDR3 region: CASSWGTDSNQPQHF. The CDR3 DNA reads as TGTGCCAGCAGTTGGGGGACAGATAGCAATCAGCCCCAGCATTTT. The whole variable domain, filled in from reference TRBV7-9 and TRBJ1-5, reads DTGVSQNPRHKITKRGQNVTFRCDPISEHNRLYWYRQTLGQGPEFLTYFQNEAQLEKSRLLSDRFSAERPKGSFSTLEIQRTEQGDSAMYLCASSWGTDSNQPQHFGDGTRLSIL.